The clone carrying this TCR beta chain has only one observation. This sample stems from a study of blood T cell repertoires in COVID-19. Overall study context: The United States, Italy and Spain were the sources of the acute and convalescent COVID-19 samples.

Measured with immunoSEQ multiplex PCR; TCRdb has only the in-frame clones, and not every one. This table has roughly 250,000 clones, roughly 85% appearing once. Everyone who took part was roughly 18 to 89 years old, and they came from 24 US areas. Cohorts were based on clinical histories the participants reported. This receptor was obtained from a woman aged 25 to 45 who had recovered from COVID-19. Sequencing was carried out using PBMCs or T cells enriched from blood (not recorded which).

In nucleotides, the CDR3 is TGTGCCAGCAGCGCCGGGACAGACTACACTGAAGCTTTCTTT. Its translation: CASSAGTDYTEAFF. The rearrangement links TRBV9 to TRBJ1-1; 7 positions match TRBD1. Trimming took 3 bases from V and 3 from J; bases not matched to a gene: 5. Germline CDR1 and CDR2: SGDLS and YYNGEE. The CDR3 extends over 14 amino acids.